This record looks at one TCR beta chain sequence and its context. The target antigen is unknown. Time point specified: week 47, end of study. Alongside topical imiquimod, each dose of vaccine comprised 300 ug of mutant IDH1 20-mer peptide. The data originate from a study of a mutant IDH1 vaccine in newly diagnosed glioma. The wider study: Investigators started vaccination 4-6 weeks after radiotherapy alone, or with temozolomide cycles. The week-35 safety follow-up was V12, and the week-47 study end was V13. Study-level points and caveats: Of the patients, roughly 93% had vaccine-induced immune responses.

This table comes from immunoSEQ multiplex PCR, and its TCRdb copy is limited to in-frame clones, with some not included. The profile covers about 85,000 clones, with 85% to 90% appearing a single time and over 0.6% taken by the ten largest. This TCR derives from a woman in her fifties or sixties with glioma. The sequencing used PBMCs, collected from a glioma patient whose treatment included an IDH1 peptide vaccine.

CDR3 in amino acids: CASSLRLAGVYNEQFF. The CDR3, as DNA: TGTGCCAGCAGCTTAAGGCTAGCGGGAGTATACAATGAGCAGTTCTTC. The chain recombines TRBV11-2 with TRBJ2-1; 10 bases map to TRBD2. V shed 2 bases, J shed 4 bases, and the junction held 5 bases outside the gene matches. The CDR3 sequence is 16 residues long. The germline V gene has CDR1 SGHAT and CDR2 FQNNGV.